This TCR beta chain was recorded in a study of T-cell reconstitution after alpha-beta-depleted transplantation in children. Study results and caveats: Elevated TCRbeta diversity at day 60 was traced, in some patients, to surviving recipient T cells and thymic progenitors. Newly produced T cells mostly provided counts and TCRbeta diversity after one year, as hyperexpanded clones declined. Reports say that about two months after transplant, the alpha-beta T cells came out of several hundred graft clones that had expanded.

Germline V lookup: CDR1 MNHEY, CDR2 SMNVEV (reference sequence). This CDR3 is built from 14 residues. V dropped 5 bases and J dropped 6 bases, with 16 bases sitting between them. Unique molecular identifiers were used to barcode this TCRbeta library. From the PCR reads, TCRdb called clonotypes with MiXCR, one entry per CDR3 protein. The sample has fewer than 550,000 distinct CDR3 sequences; more than 9% are singletons. In this sample, this clonotype turned up many times. Antigen: not known. The TCR sequence derives from a child aged 2 to 15 with inherited bone marrow failure, due to receive a stem cell transplant. Sequencing was performed on PBMCs, taken before TCRalphabeta/CD19-depleted stem cell transplant. The gene calls are TRBV27 and TRBJ2-5; D not resolved. In nucleotides, the CDR3 is TGTGCCAGCAGTCCATCCCGGGTCTGGCAGACCCAGTACTTC. Translation gives CASSPSRVWQTQYF.